The rows below give T cell receptor beta chains drawn from one sample of a study of CD8 T cells in Susac syndrome. One entry per CDR3 protein results from TCRdb running MiXCR on the immunoSEQ multiplex PCR reads. This table holds 300,000 or so distinct CDR3 sequences, around 90% found once. Material: CD4+ T cells from PBMCs. The receptors shown here come from a human donor with multiple sclerosis. The CDR3 runs from the conserved cysteine through the conserved F or W. A D gene is named only where the DNA matches it firmly. A clone size is listed for some rows: how often the clone was seen (once, few, many), or a class if it is expanded.

>TRBJ1-5|TRBD1|TRBV7-4|.
CASSGDRVGDQPQHF
TGTGCCAGCAGCGGAGACAGGGTGGGGGATCAGCCCCAGCATTTT
>TRBJ1-1|TRBD1|TRBV12-3/TRBV12-4|.
CASHDRGPKNTEAFF
TGTGCCAGCCATGACAGGGGGCCTAAGAACACTGAAGCTTTCTTT
>TRBJ2-6|TRBD1|TRBV7-9|.
CASSQDRVNVLTF
TGTGCCAGCAGCCAGGACAGGGTCAACGTCCTGACTTTC
>TRBJ2-7|TRBD1|TRBV9|.
CASSPIGTAYEQYF
TGTGCCAGCAGCCCCATAGGGACAGCCTACGAGCAGTACTTC
>TRBJ1-6|.|TRBV3-1|.
CASSHEMGSPLHF
TGTGCCAGCAGCCACGAGATGGGATCACCCCTCCACTTT
>TRBJ1-1|.|TRBV3-1|.
CASSQANRNTEAFF
TGTGCCAGCAGCCAAGCTAACAGAAACACTGAAGCTTTCTTT
>TRBJ2-5|.|TRBV5-1|.
CASSRGRGTSQETQYF
TGCGCCAGCAGCCGCGGCAGGGGGACTTCCCAAGAGACCCAGTACTTC
>TRBJ2-7|TRBD2|TRBV7-2|.
CASRLGLAGDYEQYF
TGTGCCAGCAGGCTGGGACTAGCGGGAGACTACGAGCAGTACTTC
>TRBJ1-1|.|TRBV7-6|.
CASSLQSGARTEAFF
TGTGCCAGCAGCTTACAGTCCGGGGCGCGAACTGAAGCTTTCTTT
>TRBJ2-3|.|TRBV12-3/TRBV12-4|once
CASSERAGYLDTQYF
TGTGCCAGCAGTGAGCGGGCCGGTTATTTGGATACGCAGTATTTT
>TRBJ1-2|.|TRBV19|.
CASSIGRRVGGYTF
TGTGCCAGTAGTATCGGGCGGAGGGTAGGAGGCTACACCTTC
>TRBJ1-1|.|TRBV7-9|.
CASSTGWAGSPEAFF
TGTGCCAGCAGCACAGGGTGGGCGGGGAGCCCTGAAGCTTTCTTT
>TRBJ1-1|.|TRBV7-2|.
CASSLDWGSVSGDEAFF
TGTGCCAGCAGCTTAGATTGGGGGTCGGTGTCCGGGGATGAAGCTTTCTTT
>TRBJ2-5|.|TRBV6-1|.
CASSSNPGQETQYF
TGTGCCAGCAGTTCTAACCCCGGCCAAGAGACCCAGTACTTC
>TRBJ1-1|TRBD1|TRBV12-5|.
CASGTGGANTEAFF
TGTGCTAGTGGGACAGGGGGCGCGAACACTGAAGCTTTCTTT
>TRBJ2-1|TRBD2|TRBV6-5|.
CASSYELPGLKYNEQFF
TGTGCCAGCAGTTACGAGTTGCCGGGACTAAAATACAATGAGCAGTTCTTC
>TRBJ2-1|TRBD2|TRBV6-5|.
CASSSLSGRGEQFF
TGTGCCAGCAGTTCCCTCAGCGGGAGGGGTGAGCAGTTCTTC
>TRBJ2-7|.|TRBV28|once
CASRSPGSEQYF
TGTGCCAGCCGTTCGCCCGGTTCCGAGCAGTACTTC
>TRBJ1-5|.|TRBV7-2|.
CASSLTGPQHF
TGTGCCAGCAGCTTAACAGGGCCCCAGCATTTT
>TRBJ2-5|TRBD2|TRBV5-1|.
CASSWNAGDGETQYF
TGCGCCAGCAGCTGGAATGCGGGGGATGGGGAGACCCAGTACTTC
>TRBJ1-4|.|TRBV7-2|.
CASSLAREPNEKLFF
TGTGCCAGCAGCTTAGCTCGAGAGCCTAATGAAAAACTGTTTTTT
>TRBJ1-1|.|TRBV10-3|.
CAISISGQNTEAFF
TGTGCCATCAGTATATCGGGACAAAACACTGAAGCTTTCTTT
>TRBJ2-1|TRBD2|TRBV20-1|.
CSAPLTAGGVYNEQFF
TGCAGTGCTCCCCTTACAGCGGGGGGCGTCTACAATGAGCAGTTCTTC
>TRBJ1-1|TRBD1|TRBV5-6|.
CASSQQGLDRAEAFF
TGTGCCAGCAGCCAACAGGGGCTGGATCGCGCTGAAGCTTTCTTT
>TRBJ2-7|TRBD1|TRBV25-1|.
CASSDPTGSIYEQYF
TGTGCCAGCAGTGATCCGACAGGGAGTATCTACGAGCAGTACTTC
>TRBJ2-2|TRBD2|TRBV7-3|.
CASRGTSETGELFF
TGTGCCAGCAGGGGGACTAGCGAAACGGGGGAGCTGTTTTTT
>TRBJ2-5|.|TRBV16|.
CASSHLRLRTDAKETQYF
TGTGCCAGCAGCCACCTCCGCCTTCGGACGGATGCTAAAGAGACCCAGTACTTC
>TRBJ2-1|.|TRBV7-9|.
CASSSPDRQQFF
TGTGCCAGCAGCTCTCCCGACCGACAGCAGTTCTTC
>TRBJ2-6|.|TRBV12-3/TRBV12-4|.
CASSFLSGANVLTF
TGTGCCAGCAGTTTCTTGTCTGGGGCCAACGTCCTGACTTTC
>TRBJ1-2|.|TRBV6-5|.
CASPTGLYGYTF
TGTGCCAGTCCCACCGGCCTCTATGGCTACACCTTC
>TRBJ1-3|.|TRBV7-9|.
CASTHGASGNTIYF
TGTGCCAGCACTCACGGGGCCTCTGGAAACACCATATATTTT
>TRBJ1-2|TRBD1|TRBV12-3/TRBV12-4|.
CASSENPGTDNYGYTF
TGTGCCAGCAGTGAAAATCCCGGGACAGACAACTATGGCTACACCTTC
>TRBJ2-1|TRBD1|TRBV18|.
CASSSPTGGGYNEQFF
TGTGCCAGCTCATCCCCGACAGGGGGAGGGTACAATGAGCAGTTCTTC
>TRBJ2-7|.|TRBV7-6|.
CASSLGAEAEQYF
TGTGCCAGCAGCTTAGGGGCCGAGGCCGAGCAGTACTTC